These 8 T cell receptor beta chains were sequenced from one sample in a study of T cell responses to AZD1222 COVID-19 vaccine. This table comes from immunoSEQ multiplex PCR, and its TCRdb copy is limited to in-frame clones, with some not included. The sample has about 120,000 clones; about 87% are singletons. Sequenced here: peripheral blood, sampled on day 0 of AZD1222 vaccination. These receptors were collected from an adult in good health.

The chain combines TRBV6-1 with TRBJ2-5; maybe TRBD2 (6 bases). Germline CDR1 is MNHNS and CDR2 is SASEGT. The length of the CDR3 is 12 residues. V lost 2 bases, J lost 5 bases, and 6 bases lay in between. The CDR3 region is CASSERGETQYF. The CDR3 bases are TGTGCCAGCAGTGAACGGGGGGAGACCCAGTACTTC.

V is TRBV5-1 and J is TRBJ2-1; maybe TRBD2 (6 bases). This CDR3 region has 14 residues. Germline CDR1 reads SGHRS; CDR2 reads YFSETQ. Trimming pared 1 base from V and 15 bases from J, leaving 20 bases between. The CDR3 region has the DNA TGCGCCAGCAGCTTGTCTTCCGGGAGAGGGTGGCTGTTCTTC. Translated: CASSLSSGRGWLFF.

The gene calls are TRBV6-1 and TRBJ2-1, with D perhaps TRBD1 or TRBD2 (5 bases each). Germline V lookup: CDR1 MNHNS, CDR2 SASEGT. The CDR3 has 15 residues. V lost 3 bases, J lost 0 bases, and 9 bases lay in between. CDR3 amino acids: CASSEGVSSYNEQFF. The CDR3 region has the DNA TGTGCCAGCAGTGAGGGGGTAAGCTCCTACAATGAGCAGTTCTTC.

The table lists this clone with a count of one. The chain has TRBV30 and TRBJ1-1; perhaps TRBD1 as D (6 bases). The CDR3 is 12 amino acids. Germline loops: CDR1 GTSNPN, CDR2 SVGIG (reference sequence). The V end lost 5 bases, the J end lost 3 bases, and 10 bases lay between the germline ends. In DNA form, the CDR3 reads TGTGCCTGGGCACAGGGCTACACTGAAGCTTTCTTT. Its translation: CAWAQGYTEAFF.

The genes are TRBV9 and TRBJ1-6; 7 nucleotides line up with TRBD1. The CDR3 runs to 17 residues. CDR1 and CDR2 (germline): SGDLS, YYNGEE. V shed 0 bases and J 3 bases; nucleotides not matched to a gene: 6. CDR3: CASSVGQDRSYNSPLHF. Here the CDR3 DNA reads TGTGCCAGCAGCGTAGGCCAGGACAGGAGCTATAATTCACCCCTCCACTTT.

This chain links TRBV19 with TRBJ1-5; the D is unclear. The CDR3 consists of 15 residues. The V end was cut by 4 bases, the J end by 1 base, with 11 bases between. Looked up from germline, CDR1 is LNHDA and CDR2 is SQIVND (reference sequence). CDR3 nucleotides: TGTGCCAGTAGTACCCGGACGCTAAGCAATCAGCCCCAGCATTTT. This gives the protein CASSTRTLSNQPQHF.

The chain couples TRBV29-1 to TRBJ1-2; TRBD1 agrees at 8 bases. V dropped 1 base and J dropped 4; count of bases not matched to a gene: 5. The germline V gene encodes CDR1 SQVTM and CDR2 ANQGSEA. The CDR3 covers 14 residues. The CDR3 coding sequence is TGCAGCGTTGAAGCAAGCGACAGGGGCTATGGCTACACCTTC. Encoded protein: CSVEASDRGYGYTF.

The chain has TRBV27 and TRBJ2-5; D may be TRBD2 (5 bases). This CDR3 is 11 amino acids long. Between the trimmed V and J ends, which lost 3 bases and 7 bases, there was a span of 6 bases. Per the germline V gene, CDR1 is MNHEY and CDR2 is SMNVEV (reference sequence). CDR3 amino acids: CASSLAGTQYF. CDR3 sequence (DNA): TGTGCCAGCAGTTTGGCGGGGACCCAGTACTTC.